These 24 T cell receptor beta chains were sequenced from one sample in a study of shared clonotypes between healthy human individuals. The data were produced by immunoSEQ multiplex PCR, yet TCRdb's version contains in-frame clones alone and is incomplete. Of around 370,000 clones in the sample, 96% were seen once. The sequenced sample consisted of memory CD8+ T cells sorted from blood. The subset here: CD45RO+ cells pooled with CCR7-negative TemRA cells. These receptors were collected from a man aged 25-45 years in good health.

The chain carries TRBV28 and TRBJ2-1; 14 bases map to TRBD2. CDR3 length equals 19 residues. Germline V lookup: CDR1 MDHEN, CDR2 SYDVKM. The J segment lost 3 bases and the V segment lost 1 base, leaving 8 bases of the junction unmatched. The CDR3 here is CASSLLLGLAGAGYNEQFF. The CDR3 DNA sequence: TGTGCCAGCAGTTTATTGCTGGGACTAGCGGGAGCGGGCTACAATGAGCAGTTCTTC.

The CDR3 region is CASSLQGEAFF. The CDR3 DNA follows: TGTGCCAGCAGCTTACAGGGGGAAGCTTTCTTT. The V call is TRBV7-9, the J call TRBJ1-1; D may be TRBD1 (6 bases). The V gene lost 2 bases and the J gene lost 8 bases, with 6 bases spanning the gap. The V gene's germline CDR1 is SEHNR and CDR2 FQNEAQ (reference sequence). The CDR3 is made up of 11 amino acids.

The genes are TRBV29-1 and TRBJ2-1, with 7 bases identical to TRBD1. Germline CDR1 SQVTM, CDR2 ANQGSEA. The CDR3 has 14 amino acids. V gave up 6 bases and J gave up 1 base; unmatched junction bases: 6. The CDR3 DNA reads TGCAGCGTGCCCAGGGGGAATTCCTACAATGAGCAGTTCTTC. Amino acid sequence: CSVPRGNSYNEQFF.

The J gene is TRBJ2-2, the V gene TRBV11-3; 10 bases match TRBD2. J lost 11 bases, V lost 5 bases, and 2 bases had no gene match. From germline, CDR1 is SGHNT and CDR2 YENEEA. This CDR3 comprises 12 residues. CDR3 nucleotide sequence: TGTGCCAGCAGCCTACTAGCGGGAGAGCTGTTTTTT. Translation gives CASSLLAGELFF.

V gene TRBV30 combines with J gene TRBJ2-3, with TRBD2 matching 7 bases. Germline V gene sequence: CDR1 GTSNPN, CDR2 SVGIG (reference sequence). The trim removed 0 bases at V and 4 bases at J, leaving 10 bases unmatched. The length of the CDR3 is 16 residues. CDR3 DNA sequence: TGTGCCTGGAGTGTCCCGGGACTATTGTCTTCAGATACGCAGTATTTT. Protein product: CAWSVPGLLSSDTQYF.

J is TRBJ2-3 and V is TRBV7-9, with 8 bases that match TRBD2. The CDR3 covers 17 residues. The germline V gene encodes CDR1 SEHNR and CDR2 FQNEAQ (reference sequence). The V segment lost 4 bases and the J segment 1 base; nucleotides outside the gene matches: 10. The CDR3 DNA reads as TGTGCCAGCAGCTCCTTACCGTTAGCGGGACGCACAGATACGCAGTATTTT. It specifies CASSSLPLAGRTDTQYF. Together with reference TRBV7-9 and TRBJ2-3, the CDR3 gives the full variable domain: DTGVSQNPRHKITKRGQNVTFRCDPISEHNRLYWYRQTLGQGPEFLTYFQNEAQLEKSRLLSDRFSAERPKGSFSTLEIQRTEQGDSAMYLCASSSLPLAGRTDTQYFGPGTRLTVL.

The chain joins TRBV10-3 to TRBJ2-7, with TRBD2 identical over 11 bases. The CDR3 length is 16 residues. The V and J ends lost 2 bases and 5 bases, in that order; junction bases with no gene match: 8. The V gene's germline CDR1 is ENHRY and CDR2 SYGVKD. CDR3 region: CAISESSGRAGHEQYF. The DNA of the CDR3 is TGTGCCATCAGTGAGAGTAGCGGGAGGGCCGGCCACGAGCAGTACTTC.

A note on this clone: In the same sample, other DNA sequences code for this CDR3. The V and J genes are TRBV19 and TRBJ1-1; perhaps TRBD1 as D (6 bases). Germline V gene data show CDR1 as LNHDA and CDR2 as SQIVND (reference sequence). There are 15 residues in the CDR3. The ends were cut back, 5 bases at V and 1 base at J, with 14 bases in the middle. Here the CDR3 reads CASSPTGLENTEAFF. The CDR3 DNA follows: TGTGCCAGTAGTCCTACAGGGCTGGAGAACACTGAAGCTTTCTTT.

The chain employs TRBV5-1 and TRBJ2-7; D is possibly TRBD2 (7 bases). Between the trimmed V and J ends, which lost 0 bases and 4 bases, there was a span of 11 bases. Germline loops: CDR1 SGHRS, CDR2 YFSETQ. CDR3 length: 14 amino acids. Here the CDR3 DNA reads TGCGCCAGCAGCTTGGGCGGGGGCGGGTACGAGCAGTACTTC. Encoded protein: CASSLGGGGYEQYF.

The gene calls are TRBV30 and TRBJ1-5, with a weak D call TRBD1 (5 bases). CDR1 and CDR2 from the germline V gene are GTSNPN and SVGIG (reference sequence). CDR3 length: 13 amino acids. V lost 2 bases, J lost 9 bases, and 14 bases lay in between. This CDR3 reads CAWSIPGLWPQHF. In DNA form, the CDR3 reads TGTGCCTGGAGTATCCCGGGGCTTTGGCCCCAGCATTTT.

The genes are TRBV29-1 and TRBJ2-1; D remains ambiguous. V gave up 4 bases and J gave up 5 bases, with 12 bases separating them. The CDR3 is 13 amino acids. Germline CDR1 reads SQVTM; CDR2 reads ANQGSEA. The DNA for the CDR3 is TGCAGCGTTGGTCGTAACACGAACAATGAGCAGTTCTTC. Its protein product is CSVGRNTNNEQFF.

For this clone: Other nucleotide sequences from this sample produce the same CDR3. The DNA of the CDR3 is TGTGCCAGCAGCCTTACAGGGGGCCAAGAGACCCAGTACTTC. Protein product: CASSLTGGQETQYF. This sequence joins TRBV7-3 and TRBJ2-5; 8 positions agree with TRBD1. From germline, CDR1 is SGHTA and CDR2 FQGTGA. The CDR3 is 14 residues long. Trimming at V came to 5 bases and at J to 1 base, leaving 3 bases not matched to a gene.

This sequence joins TRBV27 and TRBJ2-5; D may be TRBD1 or TRBD2 (5 bases each). Trimming took off 3 bases at V and 2 bases at J, with 13 bases between the two ends. The CDR3 length is 15 residues. Germline CDR1 reads MNHEY; CDR2 reads SMNVEV (reference sequence). The CDR3 sequence is CASSLAGWGQETQYF. CDR3 DNA sequence: TGTGCCAGCAGTTTGGCAGGGTGGGGGCAAGAGACCCAGTACTTC.

The chain couples TRBV5-1 to TRBJ2-1, with no clear D. Germline lookup yields CDR1 SGHRS and CDR2 YFSETQ. CDR3 length equals 13 residues. The V gene lost 2 bases and the J gene lost 5 bases, with 8 bases spanning the gap. CDR3 DNA: TGCGCCAGCAGCTTTTCCGGAAACAATGAGCAGTTCTTC. Its translation is CASSFSGNNEQFF.

J is TRBJ2-2 and V is TRBV19; 7 bases are a match to TRBD2. Germline V lookup: CDR1 LNHDA, CDR2 SQIVND (reference sequence). With 11 bases clipped from V and 5 bases from J, the junction kept 14 bases outside the gene matches. There are 15 residues in the CDR3. The CDR3 bases are TGTGCCTTCACAGGTGGGCAGGGAGGGACCGGGGAGCTGTTTTTT. Residues: CAFTGGQGGTGELFF. Full variable domain (rest looked up from reference TRBV19 and TRBJ2-2): DGGITQSPKYLFRKEGQNVTLSCEQNLNHDAMYWYRQDPGQGLRLIYYSQIVNDFQKGDIAEGYSVSREKKESFPLTVTSAQKNPTAFYLCAFTGGQGGTGELFFGEGSRLTVL.

V and J are TRBV10-3 and TRBJ2-3; D is possibly TRBD2 (6 bases). CDR3 size: 14 residues. Germline-derived CDR1 and CDR2 are ENHRY and SYGVKD. V shed 4 bases and J shed 4 bases, with 12 bases lying between them. CDR3 DNA sequence: TGTGCCATCAGTGCCGGACGGGAGCCAGATACGCAGTATTTT. Amino acid sequence: CAISAGREPDTQYF.

The gene calls are TRBV7-2 and TRBJ2-1; D tentatively fits TRBD1 or TRBD2 (5 bases each). CDR1 SGHTA and CDR2 FQGNSA come from the germline V gene. V lost 3 bases to trimming and J lost 4 bases, with 13 bases between them. This CDR3 has 15 amino acids. The CDR3 nucleotides read TGTGCCAGCAGCTTCGGCCAGGGACGTTACAATGAGCAGTTCTTC. Amino acid sequence: CASSFGQGRYNEQFF.

This chain's CDR3 is CASSERTSGTVQHEQFF. The CDR3 DNA is TGTGCCAGCAGTGAAAGGACTAGCGGGACTGTACAACATGAGCAGTTCTTC. V and J are TRBV6-1 and TRBJ2-1; 12 bases fit TRBD2. This CDR3 has 17 residues. With V trimmed by 2 bases and J by 8 bases, 10 bases remained unmatched. Germline V gives CDR1 MNHNS, CDR2 SASEGT.

Points on this clone: This same CDR3 is encoded by further DNA sequences in the sample. The rearrangement joins TRBV7-9 to TRBJ2-5; D call uncertain. Germline V gives CDR1 SEHNR, CDR2 FQNEAQ (reference sequence). Trimming removed 1 base at V and 5 bases at J, with 5 bases between. This CDR3 region has 12 residues. Written as DNA, the CDR3 is TGTGCCAGCAGCTTAGGCCGGGAGACCCAGTACTTC. It yields the protein CASSLGRETQYF.

The J gene is TRBJ2-1, the V gene TRBV2; the match to TRBD2 covers 10 bases. Unmatched junction bases numbered 4, after V lost 8 bases and J lost 0 bases. CDR3 length: 15 residues. Per the germline V gene, CDR1 is SNHLY and CDR2 is FYNNEI. The CDR3 region is CASLSSGSSYNEQFF. In nucleotides, the CDR3 is TGTGCCAGCCTTTCTAGCGGGAGCTCCTACAATGAGCAGTTCTTC.

This chain joins TRBV7-8 and TRBJ2-7, with 7 bases lining up with TRBD1. Trimming at V came to 4 bases and at J to 4 bases, leaving 4 bases not matched to a gene. This CDR3 region has 13 residues. CDR1 and CDR2 from the germline V gene are SGHVS and FQNEAQ. CDR3 sequence (DNA): TGTGCCAGCAGCTCCGACAGGGTATACGAGCAGTACTTC. Amino acids: CASSSDRVYEQYF.

The chain joins TRBV10-3 to TRBJ1-5; maybe TRBD1 (5 bases). V was cut by 3 bases and J by 1 base, with 10 bases left in between. Germline CDR1 is ENHRY and CDR2 is SYGVKD. This CDR3 region has 15 residues. The CDR3 spells CAISEAWGSNQPQHF. DNA for the CDR3: TGTGCCATCAGTGAAGCGTGGGGGAGCAATCAGCCCCAGCATTTT.

This clone was detected only once. This rearrangement joins TRBV7-9 to TRBJ2-3, with a possible D match to TRBD2 (5 bases). V shed 1 base and J shed 2 bases, with 10 bases lying between them. The CDR3 is made up of 15 amino acids. Germline V gene data show CDR1 as SEHNR and CDR2 as FQNEAQ (reference sequence). Here the CDR3 DNA reads TGTGCCAGCAGCTTAGTTGGCGGGTTCACAGATACGCAGTATTTT. Amino acids: CASSLVGGFTDTQYF.

The chain links TRBV7-9 to TRBJ2-4; 13 positions agree with TRBD2. Trimming took 1 base from V and 3 from J; bases not matched to a gene: 0. This CDR3 region has 16 residues. Germline V gives CDR1 SEHNR, CDR2 FQNEAQ (reference sequence). In DNA form, the CDR3 reads TGTGCCAGCAGCTTAGGGACTAGCGGGAGCAAAAACATTCAGTACTTC. Its protein product is CASSLGTSGSKNIQYF.